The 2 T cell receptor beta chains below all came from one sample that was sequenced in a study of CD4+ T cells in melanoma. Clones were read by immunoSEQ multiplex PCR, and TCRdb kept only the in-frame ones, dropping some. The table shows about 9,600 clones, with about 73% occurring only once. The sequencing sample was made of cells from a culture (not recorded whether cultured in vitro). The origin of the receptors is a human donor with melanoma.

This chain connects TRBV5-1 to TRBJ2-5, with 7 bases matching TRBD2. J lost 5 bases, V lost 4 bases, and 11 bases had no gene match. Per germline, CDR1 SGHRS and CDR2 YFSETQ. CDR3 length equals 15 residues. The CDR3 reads CASSPSRGGWETQYF. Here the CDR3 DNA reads TGCGCCAGCAGCCCCTCCCGCGGGGGATGGGAGACCCAGTACTTC.

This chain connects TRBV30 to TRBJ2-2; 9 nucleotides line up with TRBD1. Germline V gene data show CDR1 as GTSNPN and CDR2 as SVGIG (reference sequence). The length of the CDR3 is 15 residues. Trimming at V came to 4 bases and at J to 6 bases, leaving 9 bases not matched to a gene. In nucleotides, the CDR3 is TGTGCCTGGAACTCGGACAGGGGAGAGGCCGGGGAGCTGTTTTTT. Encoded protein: CAWNSDRGEAGELFF. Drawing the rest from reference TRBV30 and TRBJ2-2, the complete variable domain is SQTIHQWPATLVQPVGSPLSLECTVEGTSNPNLYWYRQAAGRGLQLLFYSVGIGQISSEVPQNLSASRPQDRQFILSSKKLLLSDSGFYLCAWNSDRGEAGELFFGEGSRLTVL.